These 16 T cell receptor beta chains originate from one sample sequenced in a study of T cells in Graves' hyperthyroidism and ophthalmopathy (dated 2019 in TCRdb). Libraries were constructed by multiplex PCR. TCRdb names Illumina HiSeq 2000 as the instrument used. Amplification of TCR beta CDR3 regions was carried out from RNA transcripts. A first-round RT-PCR of the TCR CDR3 used the HTBI primer set with the Qiagen OneStep RT-PCR kit. The public reads were reanalyzed by TCRdb: fastp trimming at Q25, MiXCR alignment, in-frame beta chains only. Each CDR3 protein gets just one entry, which takes the most common genes and DNA from the rows behind it. The sample records approximately 600,000 distinct CDR3 sequences, about a fifth of which are singletons. The top ten constitute 30% to 40% of the sample. Material for sequencing was blood. These receptor sequences come from a man aged 25 to 45 with Graves' ophthalmopathy.

This chain connects TRBV5-6 to TRBJ1-6, with D possibly TRBD1 on 5 matching bases. This CDR3 region has 15 residues. Trimming stripped 2 bases from V and 8 bases from J, with 14 bases between. Germline assignment: CDR1 SGHDT and CDR2 YYEEEE. CDR3 sequence reads: CASSLSPREDSPLHF. Written as DNA, the CDR3 is TGTGCCAGCAGCTTATCCCCCAGGGAGGATTCACCCCTCCACTTT.

This clonotype was found a few times. V is TRBV10-1 and J is TRBJ1-1; D call uncertain. This CDR3 has 11 amino acids. The V end was cut by 7 bases, the J end by 7 bases, with 10 bases between. CDR1 and CDR2 (germline): WNHNN, SYGVQD (reference sequence). In DNA, the CDR3 is TGCGCCAGCACTGGACCAGATGAAGCTTTCTTT. Translating gives CASTGPDEAFF.

There are a few counts of this clonotype. One end of the junction does not line up with germline, which may come from a read error. The CDR3 sequence: CASSPLTGARVEVFF. The DNA for the CDR3 is TGTGCCAGCAGCCCCCTAACAGGGGCCCGTGTGGAGGTGTTTTTT. The J gene is TRBJ2-2, the V gene TRBV5-5, with 7 bases fitting TRBD1. CDR1 SGHKS and CDR2 YYEKEE come from the germline V gene (reference sequence). The CDR3 covers 15 residues.

The chain uses TRBV4-1 and TRBJ2-3; 8 nucleotides match TRBD2. This CDR3 contains 17 residues. The V gene end was trimmed by 0 bases and the J gene end by 4 bases; junction bases not matched to a gene: 9. The germline CDR1 and CDR2 sequences are MGHRA and YSYEKL. The CDR3 nucleotides read TGCGCCAGCAGCCAAGATGCCCCTAGCGGGTTCTCAGATACGCAGTATTTT. It translates to CASSQDAPSGFSDTQYF.

The rearrangement joins TRBV6-2 or TRBV6-3 to TRBJ2-7; possibly TRBD2 for D (6 bases). CDR3 size: 15 residues. Trimming stripped 0 bases from V and 3 bases from J, with 12 bases between. The germline V gene has CDR1 MNHEY and CDR2 SVGEGT. CDR3 DNA: TGTGCCAGCAGTTACTCGGGAGGCCCCGTCTACGAGCAGTACTTC. This sequence encodes CASSYSGGPVYEQYF.

This clonotype was seen a few times. V is TRBV27 and J is TRBJ2-7; D not certain. V was cut by 6 bases and J by 5 bases, with 14 bases left in between. CDR1 MNHEY and CDR2 SMNVEV come from the germline V gene (reference sequence). The CDR3 covers 13 residues. CDR3 nucleotide sequence: TGTGCCAGCAGGCAACGGGTGAGAGACGAGCAGTACTTC. Translation: CASRQRVRDEQYF.

This clonotype was seen more than once but under ten times. This chain's CDR3 is CASGTGEGTEAFF. The CDR3 DNA sequence: TGTGCCAGTGGGACAGGGGAAGGCACTGAAGCTTTCTTT. This sequence joins TRBV19 and TRBJ1-1, with 10 bases fitting TRBD1. V gave up 8 bases and J gave up 4 bases; unmatched junction bases: 4. The CDR3 consists of 13 residues. Germline V gene lookup returns CDR1 LNHDA and CDR2 SQIVND (reference sequence).

This sequence joins TRBV29-1 and TRBJ2-1; D might be TRBD1 or TRBD2, each matching 5 bases. This CDR3 is built from 15 residues. CDR1 is SQVTM, CDR2 ANQGSEA, per germline. The ends were cut back, 3 bases at V and 5 bases at J, with 17 bases in the middle. For the CDR3, the DNA is TGCAGCGTTGACGGGACCTCATCCCCCCACAATGAGCAGTTCTTC. Protein: CSVDGTSSPHNEQFF.

The genes are TRBV10-3 and TRBJ1-5; possible D gene TRBD1, 6 bases. CDR3 length: 14 residues. Trimming pared 6 bases from V and 3 bases from J, leaving 12 bases between. In germline, CDR1 is ENHRY, CDR2 SYGVKD. The CDR3, as DNA: TGTGCCATCAGCCCCGGACAGTACAATCAGCCCCAGCATTTT. This encodes CAISPGQYNQPQHF.

This clonotype occurred many times. The chain links TRBV3-1 to TRBJ1-1, with a tentative D call TRBD1 (5 bases). There are 14 residues in the CDR3. Germline V gene lookup returns CDR1 LGHDT and CDR2 YNNKEL (reference sequence). Trimming cost V 4 bases and J 8 bases, with 17 bases left between them. The CDR3 protein is CASSPSGYGNEAFF. CDR3 sequence (DNA): TGTGCCAGCAGCCCGTCAGGGTATGGAAACGAAGCTTTCTTT.

A few counts support this clonotype. The rearrangement links TRBV6-2 or TRBV6-3 to TRBJ1-5; 7 bases are shared with TRBD1. Trimming took 2 bases from V and 4 from J; bases not matched to a gene: 5. CDR1 MNHEY and CDR2 SVGEGT come from the germline V gene. The CDR3 consists of 15 residues. This chain's CDR3 is CASSYRDRLNQPQHF. The CDR3 DNA reads TGTGCCAGCAGTTACAGGGACAGACTGAATCAGCCCCAGCATTTT.

In regard to this clonotype: It may be a read error: a sequence one base away is much more abundant. V and J are TRBV20-1 and TRBJ2-7, with 7 bases identical to TRBD1. Trimming removed 0 bases from V and 2 bases from J; junction bases left unmatched: 19. The CDR3 is 19 amino acids. Germline V gene data show CDR1 as DFQATT and CDR2 as SNEGSKA (reference sequence). The CDR3 here is CSARDWGRQGYSLAYEQYF. The CDR3 DNA follows: TGCAGTGCTAGAGATTGGGGGCGACAGGGCTATAGTCTGGCCTACGAGCAGTACTTC.

This sequence joins TRBV9 and TRBJ1-1, with D possibly TRBD1 on 6 matching bases. The CDR3 spans 12 residues. The V gene lost 3 bases and the J gene lost 5 bases, with 8 bases spanning the gap. Germline V CDR1 and CDR2: SGDLS, YYNGEE. In nucleotides, the CDR3 is TGTGCCAGCAGCGCAGGGGAAACTGAAGCTTTCTTT. Its translation: CASSAGETEAFF.

This rearrangement joins TRBV5-6 to TRBJ2-5; 7 bases fit TRBD2. The germline CDR1 and CDR2 sequences are SGHDT and YYEEEE. This CDR3 spans 17 amino acids. With 4 bases clipped from V and 5 bases from J, the junction kept 17 bases outside the gene matches. The CDR3 coding sequence is TGTGCCAGCAGCCCCGGACTAGGAATTGATATTTGGGAGACCCAGTACTTC. Amino acid sequence: CASSPGLGIDIWETQYF.

The rearrangement links TRBV6-2 or TRBV6-3 to TRBJ2-2; D is unclear. Trimming shortened V by 8 bases and J by 2 bases, and 9 bases separated the two germline ends. Germline V gene lookup returns CDR1 MNHEY and CDR2 SVGEGT. The CDR3 consists of 13 residues. The CDR3 bases are TGTGCCAGCCTTAAGGGAAACACCGGGGAGCTGTTTTTT. Translation: CASLKGNTGELFF.

This clonotype has a handful of counts. The gene calls are TRBV20-1 and TRBJ2-7; 8 nucleotides match TRBD2. Germline lookup yields CDR1 DFQATT and CDR2 SNEGSKA (reference sequence). The length of the CDR3 is 12 residues. After removal of 0 bases from V and 6 bases from J, the junction contained 1 base not matched to a gene. The CDR3 DNA reads as TGCAGTGCTAGAGACGGGAGGGGCGAGCAGTACTTC. It is translated as CSARDGRGEQYF.